The clone carrying this T cell receptor (beta chain) was seen ten or more times. Its antigen is as yet unknown. This specimen belongs to a study of human T cells and chemical hapten exposure. On the study more broadly: Read at 6 days, the patch tests placed 0.01% DPC on the upper back. The study's findings and limits: Against controls, expanded TCRs gave rise to significantly more large CDR3 similarity clusters. With DPC sensitization, TCRs exceeding 1 in 1000 frequency showed no change.

This CDR3 spans 12 amino acids. The ends were cut back, 6 bases at V and 8 bases at J, with 13 bases in the middle. Individual cDNA molecules in this library carried unique molecular identifiers. TCRdb re-analysed the RACE reads in MiXCR, keeping a single row per CDR3 protein. Among 370,000 or so distinct CDR3 sequences listed, roughly 4.8% were seen once. Time point defined: patch test 1, 2 weeks after DPC sensitization. Treatment given: therapeutic diphenylcyclopropenone sensitization with weekly scalp DPC. The rearrangement uses TRBV12-3 or TRBV12-4 and TRBJ1-1, with D perhaps TRBD1 (5 bases). This sample comprised whole blood, obtained in connection with sensitization to the hapten diphenylcyclopropenone (DPC). This TCR was sampled from a woman aged 45-60 years with alopecia areata. Some clones in this sample may be carry-over from other donors' samples. CDR3: CASSPGTSEAFF. For the CDR3, the DNA is TGTGCCAGCAGCCCCGGGACTTCCGAAGCTTTCTTT.